These 13 T cell receptor beta chains were sequenced from one sample in a study of blood T cells in healthy people across ages. A second PCR of about 6 to 12 cycles used a sample-barcoded 5' primer and a J-beta primer mix. TCRdb processed the 5' RACE reads anew with MiXCR; each CDR3 protein has one entry. The sample includes around 650,000 distinct CDR3 sequences, about 34% seen only once; the top ten take 15%. The source material was blood. The receptor source for this set is a woman older than 75 in good health.

The genes are TRBV9 and TRBJ2-1; D is perhaps TRBD2 (5 bases). Trimming stripped 0 bases from V and 1 base from J, with 11 bases between. Germline lookup yields CDR1 SGDLS and CDR2 YYNGEE. This CDR3 spans 16 amino acids. The CDR3 reads CASSVGPGESYNEQFF. In DNA, the CDR3 is TGTGCCAGCAGCGTAGGCCCCGGGGAGTCCTACAATGAGCAGTTCTTC.

The count of this clonotype is one. This chain connects TRBV10-3 to TRBJ2-1, with a tentative D call TRBD2 (6 bases). Trimming pared 2 bases from V and 4 bases from J, leaving 12 bases between. This CDR3 comprises 15 residues. CDR1 is ENHRY and CDR2 is SYGVKD in the germline V gene. CDR3 amino acids: CAISEGEGGYNEQFF. In DNA form, the CDR3 reads TGTGCCATCAGTGAGGGAGAGGGAGGATACAATGAGCAGTTCTTC.

This clonotype was seen many times. The V gene is TRBV6-5, the J gene TRBJ2-7, with D possibly called TRBD1 or TRBD2 (6 bases each). Germline values: CDR1 MNHEY, CDR2 SVGAGI. CDR3 length: 19 amino acids. V was clipped by 0 bases and J by 1 base, with 22 bases between them. In DNA, the CDR3 is TGTGCCAGCAGTTACTCGAAAAAGTTCCGAGGGGGGAATTCCTACGAGCAGTACTTC. It yields the protein CASSYSKKFRGGNSYEQYF.

This clonotype was detected many times. The V gene is TRBV30, the J gene TRBJ2-1, with 7 positions matching TRBD1. CDR1 and CDR2 from the germline V gene are GTSNPN and SVGIG (reference sequence). Trimming took 1 base from V and 9 from J; bases not matched to a gene: 9. The CDR3 contains 14 residues. CDR3 protein: CAWSAGQLGSEQFF. DNA for the CDR3: TGTGCCTGGAGTGCGGGACAGTTAGGAAGTGAGCAGTTCTTC.

The chain carries TRBV5-6 and TRBJ1-5; D ambiguous. The CDR3 covers 15 residues. Between the trimmed V and J ends, which lost 1 base and 0 bases, there was a span of 8 bases. In germline, CDR1 is SGHDT, CDR2 YYEEEE. The CDR3 spells CASSLSPGSNQPQHF. The CDR3 DNA reads TGTGCCAGCAGCTTGAGTCCAGGTAGCAATCAGCCCCAGCATTTT.

DNA of the CDR3: TGTGCCAGCAGCTTAGGGGGAGTACTAGCCAAAAACATTCAGTACTTC. As protein: CASSLGGVLAKNIQYF. V usage is TRBV7-2 and J usage is TRBJ2-4, with D perhaps matching TRBD2 (5 bases). The CDR3 runs to 16 residues. V was clipped by 1 base and J by 0 bases, with 10 bases between them. Germline-derived CDR1 and CDR2 are SGHTA and FQGNSA.

In its sample, this clonotype was seen many times. This CDR3 reads CASRGGTNTEAFF. The CDR3 region has the DNA TGTGCCAGCAGGGGTGGGACGAACACTGAAGCTTTCTTT. The chain couples TRBV6-6 to TRBJ1-1, with D tentatively TRBD1 (5 bases). CDR1 and CDR2 from the germline V gene are MNHNY and SVGAGI (reference sequence). This CDR3 has 13 residues. V was trimmed by 6 bases and J by 1 base, leaving 9 bases between them.

This clonotype was seen many times. The chain joins TRBV7-2 to TRBJ2-5; D gene ambiguous. V dropped 5 bases and J dropped 7 bases, with 11 bases sitting between them. Germline V gene lookup returns CDR1 SGHTA and CDR2 FQGNSA. The CDR3 has 12 residues. The CDR3 reads CASSTPKGTQYF. DNA for the CDR3: TGTGCCAGCAGCACACCCAAGGGGACCCAGTACTTC.

This clonotype was seen many times. This sequence joins TRBV6-2 or TRBV6-3 and TRBJ2-1; 10 bases align to TRBD1. V lost 4 bases to trimming and J lost 10 bases; unmatched junction nucleotides: 4. Germline V CDR1 and CDR2: MNHEY, SVGEGT. The CDR3 sequence is 13 residues long. CDR3 nucleotides: TGTGCCAGCAGTTGGCAGACAGGGGGCGAGCAGTTCTTC. This translates into CASSWQTGGEQFF.

This clonotype was detected many times. This chain joins TRBV7-9 and TRBJ2-3, with D perhaps matching TRBD1 (7 bases). Germline V CDR1 and CDR2: SEHNR, FQNEAQ (reference sequence). This CDR3 has 14 residues. Trimming pared 5 bases from V and 4 bases from J, leaving 13 bases between. The CDR3: CASSPGGSADTQYF. In nucleotides, the CDR3 is TGTGCCAGCAGCCCAGGGGGGTCGGCAGATACGCAGTATTTT.

In its sample, this clonotype was seen many times. This chain uses TRBV10-3 with TRBJ2-1; 9 bases line up with TRBD2. There are 15 residues in the CDR3. After removal of 3 bases from V and 10 bases from J, the junction contained 10 bases not matched to a gene. Germline CDR1 ENHRY, CDR2 SYGVKD. This CDR3 is CAISEARGGAREQFF. The CDR3 coding sequence is TGTGCCATCAGTGAAGCGCGCGGGGGGGCTCGGGAGCAGTTCTTC.

The chain couples TRBV24-1 to TRBJ2-1, with TRBD2 matching 8 bases. The J call may be mistaken, given a closer DNA end match to TRBJ2-7. The CDR3 is made up of 13 amino acids. Germline CDR1 and CDR2: KGHDR and SFDVKD. The chain's CDR3 is CATAGGLGNEQYF. CDR3 sequence (DNA): TGTGCCACCGCGGGGGGCCTCGGCAATGAGCAGTACTTC.

This clonotype was recorded only once. The chain uses TRBV12-3 or TRBV12-4 and TRBJ2-3; D tentatively fits TRBD1 or TRBD2 (5 bases each). The V end was cut by 0 bases, the J end by 4 bases, with 17 bases between. This CDR3 has 17 amino acids. The CDR3 DNA sequence: TGTGCCAGCAGTTTAGCGCTCCAGGGAGTGAGCGCAGATACGCAGTATTTT. Protein product: CASSLALQGVSADTQYF.